This is a list of T cell receptor beta chains from one sample in a study of T cell repertoires in cytomegalovirus infection. TCRdb re-derived calls from the reads in MiXCR, one entry per CDR3 protein. Among 200,000 to 300,000 distinct CDR3 sequences listed, approximately 14% were seen once. Input material: PBMCs. These receptors were collected from a human donor in good health (CMV status not recorded). Some clones in this sample may be carry-over from other donors' samples. CDR3s include the opening cysteine and the closing phenylalanine or tryptophan. D genes are given only for firm matches. For some rows the clone size is stated as once, few or many, or as a class when expanded; others skip it.

CDR3	DNA	D	V	size	J
CASSRGNEKLFF	TGTGCCAGCTCACGGGGGAATGAAAAACTGTTTTTT	.	TRBV18	.	TRBJ1-4
CSVESGYPSSYNEQFF	TGCAGCGTTGAAAGCGGCTACCCGAGCTCCTACAATGAGCAGTTCTTC	.	TRBV29-1	.	TRBJ2-1
CASSIKGTYEQYF	TGTGCCAGTTCGATCAAGGGTACCTACGAGCAGTACTTC	.	TRBV5-4	few	TRBJ2-7
CASGLQETQYF	TGTGCTAGTGGTCTCCAAGAGACCCAGTACTTC	.	TRBV12-5	.	TRBJ2-5
CASSLSPGLASEQYF	TGTGCCAGCAGTTTATCCCCGGGACTAGCGAGCGAGCAGTACTTC	TRBD2	TRBV27	.	TRBJ2-7
CASSLNPMSEAFF	TGTGCCAGCAGCTTAAACCCTATGAGTGAAGCTTTCTTT	.	TRBV7-2	many	TRBJ1-1
CASSSPSVDQPQHF	TGTGCCAGCAGCTCCCCTAGTGTTGATCAGCCCCAGCATTTT	.	TRBV7-9	.	TRBJ1-5
CASSLGAAPPYEQYF	TGTGCCAGCAGCTTAGGAGCGGCGCCCCCCTACGAGCAGTACTTC	.	TRBV11-3	.	TRBJ2-7
CASSPRGVGFTEAFF	TGTGCCAGCAGCCCCCGGGGGGTGGGTTTCACTGAAGCTTTCTTT	.	TRBV5-6	many	TRBJ1-1
CASSPPGGAGNTIYF	TGTGCCAGCAGCCCCCCGGGGGGGGCTGGAAACACCATATATTTT	.	TRBV7-2	many	TRBJ1-3
CASRRPGPRMNTEAFF	TGTGCCAGCAGGCGGCCGGGACCGAGGATGAACACTGAAGCTTTCTTT	.	TRBV28	many	TRBJ1-1
CASSLLGGSTDTQYF	TGTGCCAGCAGCTTACTGGGGGGTAGCACAGATACGCAGTATTTT	.	TRBV11-2	few	TRBJ2-3
CASKEAGEVTGELFF	TGTGCCAGCAAGGAAGCGGGGGAAGTCACCGGGGAGCTGTTTTTT	TRBD2	TRBV6-2/TRBV6-3	.	TRBJ2-2
CASSLEAGGNGYTF	TGTGCCAGCAGCTTAGAAGCAGGGGGCAATGGCTACACCTTC	TRBD1	TRBV7-9	many	TRBJ1-2
CSASLQGYQPQHF	TGCAGTGCTAGCCTACAGGGGTACCAGCCCCAGCATTTT	TRBD1	TRBV20-1	many	TRBJ1-5
CSARVPQETQYF	TGCAGTGCTAGAGTGCCCCAAGAGACCCAGTACTTC	.	TRBV20-1	.	TRBJ2-5
CATSGQGAGQPQHF	TGTGCCACCAGCGGACAGGGGGCCGGGCAGCCCCAGCATTTT	TRBD1	TRBV15	.	TRBJ1-5
CASSSSRAGMVQFF	TGTGCCAGCAGCTCCAGTAGGGCAGGGATGGTGCAGTTCTTC	.	TRBV7-2	.	TRBJ2-1
CALDAGAGGQRNQPQHF	TGTGCCCTCGACGCGGGTGCCGGGGGTCAGCGCAATCAGCCCCAGCATTTT	.	TRBV7-6	many	TRBJ1-5
CASSLDPGGAQYF	TGTGCCAGCAGCTTAGATCCTGGGGGAGCCCAGTACTTC	.	TRBV7-2	many	TRBJ2-5
CASSLPGQGPYGYTF	TGTGCCAGCAGTTTGCCGGGACAGGGCCCCTATGGCTACACCTTC	TRBD1	TRBV12-3/TRBV12-4	few	TRBJ1-2
CSVEDPPAINEQFF	TGCAGCGTTGAAGATCCGCCCGCGATCAATGAGCAGTTCTTC	.	TRBV29-1	.	TRBJ2-1
CASSWGGGSYEQYF	TGTGCCAGCAGCTGGGGAGGGGGCTCCTACGAGCAGTACTTC	.	TRBV11-2	many	TRBJ2-7
CASSPLAMVETQYF	TGTGCCAGCAGCCCCCTAGCGATGGTCGAGACCCAGTACTTC	.	TRBV7-3	.	TRBJ2-5
CASSYSGFGNQPQHF	TGTGCCAGCAGTTACTCGGGGTTTGGCAATCAGCCCCAGCATTTT	.	TRBV6-5	.	TRBJ1-5
CASSLTRDTDTQYF	TGTGCCAGCAGCTTAACGAGGGACACAGATACGCAGTATTTT	.	TRBV7-3	many	TRBJ2-3
CATSDLGTGSTDTQYF	TGTGCCACCAGTGATTTGGGTACAGGGTCGACAGATACGCAGTATTTT	.	TRBV24-1	.	TRBJ2-3
CASSLAGGGLSTDTQYF	TGTGCCAGCAGCTTAGCGGGAGGAGGCCTAAGCACAGATACGCAGTATTTT	.	TRBV7-9	.	TRBJ2-3
CASRGLAQSSYNEQFF	TGTGCCAGCAGGGGACTAGCCCAGAGCTCCTACAATGAGCAGTTCTTC	TRBD2	TRBV12-3/TRBV12-4	.	TRBJ2-1
CASSYDSPWTGGGQPQHF	TGTGCCAGCAGTTACGATTCCCCCTGGACAGGGGGCGGACAGCCCCAGCATTTT	TRBD1	TRBV6-5	many	TRBJ1-5
CSARDSGTPGATQYF	TGCAGTGCTAGAGACTCCGGGACTCCGGGTGCGACCCAGTACTTC	.	TRBV20-1	many	TRBJ2-5
CASSQISGRRGQYF	TGTGCCAGCAGCCAGATATCAGGGCGACGGGGACAGTACTTC	.	TRBV28	.	TRBJ2-7
CASSLRPTSVPQGTGELFF	TGTGCCAGCAGCTTGCGGCCGACTAGCGTCCCTCAGGGCACCGGGGAGCTGTTTTTT	TRBD2	TRBV7-2	many	TRBJ2-2
CSARGIFSGANVLTF	TGCAGTGCTAGAGGGATATTCTCTGGGGCCAACGTCCTGACTTTC	.	TRBV20-1	.	TRBJ2-6
CASSLNSYNEQFF	TGTGCCAGCAGCTTAAACAGTTACAATGAGCAGTTCTTC	.	TRBV7-3	many	TRBJ2-1
CSATVIYEQYF	TGCAGTGCTACAGTAATCTACGAGCAGTACTTC	.	TRBV20-1	.	TRBJ2-7
CASSFGTGQLAKNIQYF	TGTGCCAGCAGCTTTGGAACTGGCCAACTAGCCAAAAACATTCAGTACTTC	.	TRBV7-8	many	TRBJ2-4
CAISEVAGVGFF	TGTGCCATCAGTGAAGTAGCGGGAGTAGGATTCTTC	TRBD2	TRBV10-3	few	TRBJ2-1
CASSPLAGVGSYEQYF	TGTGCCAGCAGCCCTCTAGCGGGAGTGGGGTCCTACGAGCAGTACTTC	TRBD2	TRBV9	.	TRBJ2-7
CASSLGTWDEQYF	TGTGCCAGCAGCCTCGGGACCTGGGACGAGCAGTACTTC	.	TRBV7-9	many	TRBJ2-7
CASSGDRGRTDTQYF	TGTGCCAGCAGCGGAGACAGGGGGCGCACAGATACGCAGTATTTT	TRBD1	TRBV5-6	few	TRBJ2-3
CASSSSAAGGYTF	TGTGCCAGCAGCTCCTCAGCAGCCGGAGGCTACACCTTC	.	TRBV7-3	many	TRBJ1-2
CASSPWGRSGNTIYF	TGTGCCAGCAGCCCGTGGGGGCGCTCTGGAAACACCATATATTTT	.	TRBV7-2	many	TRBJ1-3
CASSEVLPGEQYF	TGTGCCAGCAGTGAAGTCCTGCCGGGCGAGCAGTACTTC	.	TRBV6-1	.	TRBJ2-7
CASSADEAILGGEQFF	TGTGCCAGCAGTGCAGATGAAGCAATCCTAGGTGGCGAGCAGTTCTTC	.	TRBV2	.	TRBJ2-1